This T cell receptor (beta chain) was recorded in a study of T-cell reconstitution after alpha-beta-depleted transplantation in children. V lost 5 bases, J lost 13 bases, and 17 bases lay in between. The germline V gene has CDR1 ENHRY and CDR2 SYGVKD. This CDR3 contains 13 residues. This clonotype came up many times. Its antigen is as yet unknown. Whole-study results and caveats: From surviving recipient T cells and thymic progenitors came the high day-60 TCRbeta diversity observed in some patients. There were reportedly several hundred expanded graft clones from which alpha-beta T cells came about two months after transplant. The main origin of T-cell counts and diversity one year after transplant was newly produced T cells.

The library targeted TCRbeta and was prepared with unique molecular identifiers. One entry per CDR3 protein, called by TCRdb with MiXCR from the PCR reads. This sample has 450,000 to 600,000 distinct CDR3 sequences; roughly a tenth occur once, and the top ten carry around 2%. Sample: PBMCs, taken before TCRalphabeta/CD19-depleted stem cell transplant. The receptor was derived from a child aged 2 to 9 with inherited bone marrow failure, due to receive a stem cell transplant. The chain is built from TRBV10-3 and TRBJ2-2, with D hard to call. The CDR3 coding sequence is TGTGCCATCAGTTTGCCGGGTCTGAGCTGGCTGTTTTTT. Its translation: CAISLPGLSWLFF.